This entry describes one T cell receptor (beta chain). Its antigen is not known. Amplification by 5'RACE using constant-segment primers produced TCR alpha and TCR beta cDNA libraries that carried sample barcodes and UMIs. TCRdb re-called the 5' RACE reads with MiXCR, one entry per CDR3 protein. The repertoire holds roughly 220,000 distinct CDR3 sequences, with 9.5% as singletons. The entry originates in a study of T-cell memory formation after mild COVID-19. Whole-study results and caveats: Clones shrinking between day 15 and 85 showed a balanced CD4/CD8 split, and those that grew later tilted toward CD4+.

V lost 11 bases, J lost 2 bases, and 7 bases lay in between. The germline V gene encodes CDR1 SNHLY and CDR2 FYNNEI. CDR3 length equals 12 residues. This clonotype was obtained from a man younger than 35 who had mild COVID-19 (a few samples of this study predate the infection). Cell type and time point are not known. The sequencing input was PBMCs or a T cell subset sorted from them (not recorded which). This chain connects TRBV2 to TRBJ2-6, with D unclear. CDR3 nucleotide sequence: TGTGCCTCAGGTCCTGGGGCCAACGTCCTGACTTTC. Translation: CASGPGANVLTF.